This T cell receptor beta chain is from a study of OX40 agonist ivuxolimab in advanced cancers. Study details: Ivuxolimab was administered intravenously to patients at 0.01 to 10 mg/kg every 2 weeks.

This CDR3 has 14 residues. Germline CDR1 and CDR2: KGHSH and LQKENI. V lost 2 bases, J lost 7 bases, and 3 bases stayed unmatched. Method: immunoSEQ multiplex PCR; TCRdb's copy keeps in-frame clones and lacks some. Here the sample spans more than 60,000 clones, approximately 87% being singletons. The V gene is TRBV18, the J gene TRBJ1-5; 9 bases align to TRBD1. The sample was CD4+ or CD8+ T cells sorted from blood, taken in a trial of the OX40 agonist ivuxolimab. The sequence came from an adult with an advanced solid tumor such as melanoma, head and neck, liver or kidney cancer. The CDR3 protein is CASSPTGGEQPQHF. As DNA, the CDR3 is TGTGCCAGCTCACCAACAGGGGGCGAACAGCCCCAGCATTTT.